This section outlines one T cell receptor (beta chain) sequence together with its context. Sequencing used cDNA as its template, made by extracting RNA and reverse transcribing it. Measured with immunoSEQ multiplex PCR; TCRdb has only the in-frame clones, and not every one. The sample lists approximately 210,000 clones, approximately 67% seen once, with 0.95% to 1.5% in the top ten. The sample originates from a study of CD8+ T cells in alopecia areata. CDR1 and CDR2 (germline): MNHEY, SMNVEV (reference sequence). V dropped 2 bases and J dropped 0 bases, with 19 bases sitting between them. The CDR3 has 18 amino acids. Treatment in this sample: oral pan-JAK inhibitor, 5-10 mg twice daily.

The rearrangement joins TRBV27 to TRBJ1-2; D call uncertain. The specimen was CD4+ T cells sorted from blood, collected at approximately week 44, from a patient treated with tofacitinib. This TCR was sampled from a human donor with alopecia areata. DNA of the CDR3: TGTGCCAGCAGTTTAAGACCCGCTCTCAACGGGGCTAACTATGGCTACACCTTC. Protein: CASSLRPALNGANYGYTF.